Each of the 32 T cell receptor beta chains below was sequenced from the same sample in a study of OX40 agonist ivuxolimab in advanced cancers. Some clones are missing from TCRdb's copy, which holds only in-frame ones; the method was immunoSEQ multiplex PCR. The data hold 60,000 to 85,000 clones, with approximately 89% observed a single time. The sequences come from CD4+ or CD8+ T cells sorted from blood, collected in a trial of the OX40 agonist ivuxolimab. The source is an adult with an advanced solid tumor such as melanoma, head and neck, liver or kidney cancer.

The chain employs TRBV18 and TRBJ2-1, with 7 bases that match TRBD1. The V segment lost 4 bases and the J segment 8 bases; nucleotides outside the gene matches: 14. Germline V gene data show CDR1 as KGHSH and CDR2 as LQKENI. The CDR3 has 16 residues. The CDR3: CASSRVTGTVLDEQFF. CDR3 DNA: TGTGCCAGCTCACGCGTGACCGGGACAGTTTTAGATGAGCAGTTCTTC.

This chain links TRBV10-2 with TRBJ2-2; 9 nucleotides line up with TRBD2. The length of the CDR3 is 18 residues. V was clipped by 7 bases and J by 1 base; unmatched bases: 13. The germline gives CDR1 WSHSY, CDR2 SAAADI. DNA for the CDR3: TGCGCCAGCATCCCCATAGCGGGAGAGAAACTGAACACCGGGGAGCTGTTTTTT. As protein: CASIPIAGEKLNTGELFF.

The chain employs TRBV28 and TRBJ1-4; D unclear. The CDR3 sequence is 13 residues long. Trimming took off 5 bases at V and 14 bases at J, with 18 bases between the two ends. The germline CDR1 and CDR2 sequences are MDHEN and SYDVKM. CDR3 nucleotides: TGTGCCAGCAGTCCCTATTCGATTGAAAGGCTGTTTTTT. The encoded protein is CASSPYSIERLFF.

The chain carries TRBV5-6 and TRBJ1-1, with 10 bases identical to TRBD1. Unmatched junction bases numbered 9, after V lost 7 bases and J lost 6 bases. The CDR3 loop spans 14 amino acids. In germline, CDR1 is SGHDT, CDR2 YYEEEE. The CDR3 nucleotides are TGTGCCAGCTCTAGGGGGACAGGGGTGGCTGAAGCTTTCTTT. It translates to CASSRGTGVAEAFF.

The chain joins TRBV5-1 to TRBJ2-1; D is perhaps TRBD1 or TRBD2 (5 bases each). Germline CDR1 SGHRS, CDR2 YFSETQ. This CDR3 has 14 amino acids. The V end lost 0 bases, the J end lost 7 bases, and 11 bases lay between the germline ends. CDR3 sequence reads: CASSLAGTRNEQFF. The CDR3 bases are TGCGCCAGCAGCTTGGCCGGGACGCGTAATGAGCAGTTCTTC.

The chain links TRBV5-6 to TRBJ1-2, with 9 bases matching TRBD1. Germline V gene lookup returns CDR1 SGHDT and CDR2 YYEEEE. V was pared by 4 bases and J by 4 bases, with 8 bases of the junction left unmatched. This CDR3 spans 15 amino acids. The CDR3 loop reads CASSGRQGVGYGYTF. CDR3 bases: TGTGCCAGCAGCGGAAGACAGGGGGTTGGCTATGGCTACACCTTC.

The chain is built from TRBV5-1 and TRBJ2-3; 13 bases match TRBD2. The ends lost 1 base at V and 1 base at J; junction bases unmatched: 3. The CDR3 totals 17 residues. Germline lookup yields CDR1 SGHRS and CDR2 YFSETQ. In nucleotides, the CDR3 is TGCGCCAGCAGCTTGTGGGGGACTAGCGGGGGCACAGATACGCAGTATTTT. Translated, it gives CASSLWGTSGGTDTQYF.

The chain combines TRBV11-2 with TRBJ2-7; the D gene is possibly TRBD1 (6 bases). The CDR3 length is 13 residues. The germline V and J ends were trimmed by 6 bases and 6 bases, with 15 bases remaining between them. Germline V gene data show CDR1 as SGHAT and CDR2 as FQNNGV. The CDR3 spells CASRRAGVGEQYF. The CDR3 DNA follows: TGTGCCAGCAGAAGGGCAGGGGTGGGCGAGCAGTACTTC.

The rearrangement links TRBV25-1 to TRBJ2-3; D is ambiguous. V lost 5 bases to trimming and J lost 2 bases, with 2 bases between them. The CDR3 loop spans 11 amino acids. The germline CDR1 and CDR2 sequences are MGHDK and SYGVNS. The CDR3 sequence is CASSFTDTQYF. In nucleotides, the CDR3 is TGTGCCAGCAGTTTCACAGATACGCAGTATTTT.

This chain connects TRBV2 to TRBJ1-1; the D is unclear. V was shortened by 7 bases and J by 2 bases, with 5 bases between the two germline ends. Germline V CDR1 and CDR2: SNHLY, FYNNEI. This CDR3 contains 11 residues. CDR3 bases: TGTGCCAGCACCAGAAACACTGAAGCTTTCTTT. Residues: CASTRNTEAFF.

This sequence joins TRBV27 and TRBJ2-7; no clear D. The CDR3 spans 15 residues. V lost 2 bases and J lost 0, with 11 bases in between. CDR1 is MNHEY, CDR2 SMNVEV, per germline (reference sequence). In nucleotides, the CDR3 is TGTGCCAGCAGTTTAGGTCCGACTTTCTCCTACGAGCAGTACTTC. It codes for CASSLGPTFSYEQYF.

The chain links TRBV7-2 to TRBJ2-3, with D maybe TRBD2 (5 bases). From germline, CDR1 is SGHTA and CDR2 FQGNSA. The germline V and J ends were trimmed by 7 bases and 4 bases, with 15 bases remaining between them. The CDR3 is 14 residues long. CDR3 coding DNA: TGTGCCAGCACCAGGACTTCCCTAGCAGATACGCAGTATTTT. Its translation: CASTRTSLADTQYF.

The chain joins TRBV15 to TRBJ2-7; unclear D gene. Germline V gene sequence: CDR1 LNHNV, CDR2 YYDKDF (reference sequence). Trimming left V 4 bases short and J 1 base short, with 8 bases between. CDR3 size: 13 residues. CDR3 coding DNA: TGTGCCACCAGCACGGGTTTTTCCTACGAGCAGTACTTC. Protein: CATSTGFSYEQYF. The whole variable domain, filled in from reference TRBV15 and TRBJ2-7, reads DAMVIQNPRYQVTQFGKPVTLSCSQTLNHNVMYWYQQKSSQAPKLLFHYYDKDFNNEADTPDNFQSRRPNTSFCFLDIRSPGLGDTAMYLCATSTGFSYEQYFGPGTRLTVT.

The chain uses TRBV6-4 and TRBJ2-7, with 8 bases lining up with TRBD2. After removal of 6 bases from V and 6 bases from J, the junction contained 10 bases not matched to a gene. The CDR3 extends over 14 amino acids. Germline V gene data show CDR1 as MRHNA and CDR2 as SNTAGT. In DNA, the CDR3 is TGTGCCAGCAGATCGACTAGCGTAGCCGGCGAGCAGTACTTC. Protein sequence: CASRSTSVAGEQYF.

The CDR3 nucleotides are TGTGCCTGGAGTGGAGGGGGGTCAAACTATGGCTACACCTTC. Protein sequence: CAWSGGGSNYGYTF. This chain connects TRBV30 to TRBJ1-2; D may be TRBD1 (6 bases). This CDR3 comprises 14 residues. Trimming took off 1 base at V and 2 bases at J, with 11 bases between the two ends. Looked up from germline, CDR1 is GTSNPN and CDR2 is SVGIG (reference sequence).

The rearrangement links TRBV5-1 to TRBJ2-5; 8 nucleotides match TRBD1. The CDR3 has 14 amino acids. The J segment lost 2 bases and the V segment lost 4 bases, leaving 4 bases of the junction unmatched. Germline V lookup: CDR1 SGHRS, CDR2 YFSETQ. The CDR3 here is CASSQGTGQETQYF. CDR3 nucleotides: TGCGCCAGCAGCCAAGGGACAGGACAAGAGACCCAGTACTTC.

The genes are TRBV7-8 and TRBJ2-1; maybe TRBD2 (5 bases). Germline V gene lookup returns CDR1 SGHVS and CDR2 FQNEAQ. The CDR3 covers 15 residues. V was trimmed by 5 bases and J by 6 bases, leaving 17 bases between them. CDR3 residues: CASSPGVVGVNEQFF. The DNA of the CDR3 is TGTGCCAGCAGCCCGGGTGTAGTCGGGGTCAATGAGCAGTTCTTC.

The V gene is TRBV25-1, the J gene TRBJ1-2; D remains ambiguous. The germline V gene encodes CDR1 MGHDK and CDR2 SYGVNS. Trimming removed 4 bases from V and 5 bases from J, with 11 bases in between. This CDR3 has 13 amino acids. The CDR3 DNA reads as TGTGCCAGCAGTGGTGCGATTGTGTATGGCTACACCTTC. This translates into CASSGAIVYGYTF.

This clone turned up a few times. The chain has TRBV11-2 and TRBJ2-5; no definite D call. The CDR3 has 14 amino acids. Deletions cut 3 bases from V and 6 bases from J, with 14 bases between. In germline, CDR1 is SGHAT, CDR2 FQNNGV. CDR3 in amino acids: CASSFHGPGQTQYF. In DNA form, the CDR3 reads TGTGCCAGCAGCTTTCACGGCCCGGGCCAGACCCAGTACTTC.

The chain is built from TRBV28 and TRBJ2-7, with D perhaps matching TRBD1 (5 bases). The CDR3 sequence is 12 residues long. Germline lookup yields CDR1 MDHEN and CDR2 SYDVKM. V was pared by 2 bases and J by 4 bases, with 6 bases between. The DNA for the CDR3 is TGTGCCAGCAGTTTAAGGGGTTACGAGCAGTACTTC. This encodes CASSLRGYEQYF.

The chain couples TRBV27 to TRBJ1-2; D is ambiguous. The CDR3 length is 13 residues. Trimming cost V 2 bases and J 3 bases, with 7 bases left between them. Germline loops: CDR1 MNHEY, CDR2 SMNVEV (reference sequence). The CDR3 nucleotides read TGTGCCAGCAGTTTAAGGCAGGACTATGGCTACACCTTC. Encoded protein: CASSLRQDYGYTF.

The chain employs TRBV2 and TRBJ1-2, with 7 bases that match TRBD1. The CDR3 has 15 residues. V trimming: 6 bases; J trimming: 0 bases; junction bases outside the gene matches: 7. Germline V lookup: CDR1 SNHLY, CDR2 FYNNEI. CDR3 sequence reads: CASSSRDRANYGYTF. DNA of the CDR3: TGTGCCAGCAGCTCCCGGGACAGAGCTAACTATGGCTACACCTTC.

This chain joins TRBV27 and TRBJ1-1; D gene unclear. Trimming left V 3 bases short and J 1 base short, with 9 bases between. The CDR3 runs to 14 residues. CDR1 is MNHEY and CDR2 is SMNVEV in the germline V gene (reference sequence). CDR3 DNA sequence: TGTGCCAGCAGTTTTTTGCCAGGGAACACTGAAGCTTTCTTT. It encodes CASSFLPGNTEAFF.

The chain uses TRBV18 and TRBJ2-1; 8 bases map to TRBD2. Trimming took 8 bases from V and 8 from J; bases not matched to a gene: 14. In germline, CDR1 is KGHSH, CDR2 LQKENI. The CDR3 runs to 15 residues. The CDR3 is CASLPVSGRYDEQFF. The CDR3 DNA is TGTGCCAGCCTCCCCGTAAGCGGGAGATACGATGAGCAGTTCTTC. The full variable domain, its missing parts supplied by reference TRBV18 and TRBJ2-1, is NAGVMQNPRHLVRRRGQEARLRCSPMKGHSHVYWYRQLPEEGLKFMVYLQKENIIDESGMPKERFSAEFPKEGPSILRIQQVVRGDSAAYFCASLPVSGRYDEQFFGPGTRLTVL.

This sequence joins TRBV18 and TRBJ2-4; D possibly corresponds to TRBD2 (6 bases). Per the germline V gene, CDR1 is KGHSH and CDR2 is LQKENI. CDR3 length equals 15 residues. V was shortened by 2 bases and J by 6 bases, with 14 bases between the two germline ends. CDR3: CASSPTGVGGNIQYF. The CDR3 DNA reads as TGTGCCAGCTCACCAACGGGGGTGGGCGGAAACATTCAGTACTTC.

Note on this clone: A read error may produce the germline difference seen at one junction end. The chain employs TRBV7-7 and TRBJ2-1, with D possibly being TRBD1 (6 bases). Looked up from germline, CDR1 is SSHAT and CDR2 is FNYEAQ (reference sequence). This CDR3 is 17 amino acids long. The CDR3 sequence is CASSLGHVFEGVYEQFF. As DNA, the CDR3 is TGTGCTAGCAGCTTAGGGCATGTTTTCGAGGGGGTGTATGAGCAGTTCTTC. The full variable domain, completed using reference TRBV7-7 and TRBJ2-1, is GAGVSQSPRYKVTKRGQDVTLRCDPISSHATLYWYQQALGQGPEFLTYFNYEAQPDKSGLPSDRFSAERPEGSISTLTIQRTEQRDSAMYRCASSLGHVFEGVYEQFFGPGTRLTVL.

The V and J genes are TRBV28 and TRBJ1-5, with 7 bases identical to TRBD1. The CDR3 covers 16 residues. Losses at the gene ends were 4 bases for V and 1 base for J; bases not matched to a gene: 7. Germline CDR1 reads MDHEN; CDR2 reads SYDVKM. The CDR3 DNA reads as TGTGCCAGCAGTTCTCCCGACAGGGACAGCAATCAGCCCCAGCATTTT. As protein: CASSSPDRDSNQPQHF.

For the CDR3, the DNA is TGTGCCAGCAGCTTTTTCCAGAGATCGGAAAAACTGTTTTTT. This encodes CASSFFQRSEKLFF. The V and J genes are TRBV5-6 and TRBJ1-4; D not resolved. Looked up from germline, CDR1 is SGHDT and CDR2 is YYEEEE. CDR3 length: 14 residues. V was shortened by 2 bases and J by 8 bases, with 13 bases between the two germline ends.

This clone appeared a few times. The rearrangement uses TRBV18 and TRBJ1-5; D is undetermined. Per germline, CDR1 KGHSH and CDR2 LQKENI. The CDR3 totals 15 residues. The V end was cut by 6 bases, the J end by 0 bases, with 12 bases between. The CDR3 DNA reads as TGTGCCAGCTCCCTACAGACTAATAGCAATCAGCCCCAGCATTTT. It specifies CASSLQTNSNQPQHF.

The gene calls are TRBV5-1 and TRBJ2-3, with D possibly being TRBD2 (7 bases). V was shortened by 5 bases and J by 3 bases, with 19 bases between the two germline ends. The CDR3 sequence is 16 residues long. The V gene's germline CDR1 is SGHRS and CDR2 YFSETQ. Here the CDR3 reads CASSQWEGGGTDTQYF. For the CDR3, the DNA is TGCGCCAGCAGTCAATGGGAAGGGGGAGGGACAGATACGCAGTATTTT.

This rearrangement joins TRBV2 to TRBJ1-2, with 9 bases aligning to TRBD1. This CDR3 contains 15 residues. Germline V gene lookup returns CDR1 SNHLY and CDR2 FYNNEI. V shed 6 bases and J 3 bases; nucleotides not matched to a gene: 8. The CDR3 bases are TGTGCCAGCAGCTCCCTCCGGGACAGGGACTATGGCTACACCTTC. Its protein product is CASSSLRDRDYGYTF.

This clone was picked up one time. This chain uses TRBV5-6 with TRBJ1-1; D remains unclear. The CDR3 sequence is 14 residues long. Germline CDR1 SGHDT, CDR2 YYEEEE. V lost 0 bases and J 3 bases, leaving 9 bases between the germline ends. The CDR3 DNA is TGTGCCAGCAGCTTGGCAGGAACTCACACTGAAGCTTTCTTT. It encodes CASSLAGTHTEAFF.